The present entry profiles one T cell receptor beta chain with its context. This record belongs to a study of cytomegalovirus exposure and HLA in healthy donors. Study overall: T cells numbering 150 million to 200 million yielded around 120 million unique TCR beta sequences in an earlier analysis.

Each donor was healthy, and each was a bone marrow donor. PCR primers comprised 60 Vbeta and 13 Jbeta primers. Profiled with immunoSEQ multiplex PCR; TCRdb holds only in-frame clones, not every one. The sample has 200,000 or so clones, approximately 78% seen once. The J segment lost 6 bases and the V segment lost 4 bases, leaving 2 bases of the junction unmatched. Germline V gene data show CDR1 as SGHTA and CDR2 as FQGNSA. The CDR3 extends over 15 amino acids. The gene calls are TRBV7-2 and TRBJ1-6, with TRBD1 identical over 11 bases. The receptor's source is a woman aged 45-65 years in good health and CMV-seropositive. Material: PBMCs. This chain's CDR3 is CASSSGQGGNSPLHF. The CDR3, as DNA: TGTGCCAGCAGCTCGGGACAGGGGGGTAATTCACCCCTCCACTTT.